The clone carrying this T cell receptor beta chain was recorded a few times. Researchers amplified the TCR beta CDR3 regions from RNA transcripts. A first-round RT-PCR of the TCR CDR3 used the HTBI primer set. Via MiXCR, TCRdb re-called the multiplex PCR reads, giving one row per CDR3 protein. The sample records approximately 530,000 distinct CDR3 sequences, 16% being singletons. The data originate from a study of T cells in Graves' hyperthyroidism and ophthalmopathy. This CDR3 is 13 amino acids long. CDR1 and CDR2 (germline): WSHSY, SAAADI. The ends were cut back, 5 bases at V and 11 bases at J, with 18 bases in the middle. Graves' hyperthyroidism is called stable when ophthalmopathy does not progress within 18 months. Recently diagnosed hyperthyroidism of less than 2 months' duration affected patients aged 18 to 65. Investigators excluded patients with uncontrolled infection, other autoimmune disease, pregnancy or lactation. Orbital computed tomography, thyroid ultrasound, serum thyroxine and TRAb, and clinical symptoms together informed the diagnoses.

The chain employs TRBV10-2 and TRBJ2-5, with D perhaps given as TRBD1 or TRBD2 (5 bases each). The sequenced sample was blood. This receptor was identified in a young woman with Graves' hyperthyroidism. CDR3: CASSRRLMGEQYF. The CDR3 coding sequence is TGCGCCAGCAGTAGACGACTCATGGGGGAGCAGTACTTC.